This T cell receptor (beta chain) was recorded in a study of blood T cells in healthy people across ages. Primers used in a second PCR of about 6 to 11 cycles were a sample-barcoded 5' primer and a J-beta primer mix. A single record per CDR3 protein comes from TCRdb applying MiXCR to the 5' RACE reads. The profile shows about 1,800,000 distinct CDR3 sequences, over 25% of them singletons. The length of the CDR3 is 15 residues. V shed 4 bases and J 5 bases; nucleotides not matched to a gene: 9. Looked up from germline, CDR1 is LGHDT and CDR2 is YNNKEL (reference sequence). This chain uses TRBV3-1 with TRBJ2-5; 8 nucleotides align to TRBD2. The sequence was collected from a woman between 25 and 40 years old in good health. The sample comprised blood. CDR3 in amino acids: CASSRRGGAGETQYF. CDR3 nucleotide sequence: TGTGCCAGCAGCCGCCGGGGGGGTGCCGGGGAGACCCAGTACTTC.